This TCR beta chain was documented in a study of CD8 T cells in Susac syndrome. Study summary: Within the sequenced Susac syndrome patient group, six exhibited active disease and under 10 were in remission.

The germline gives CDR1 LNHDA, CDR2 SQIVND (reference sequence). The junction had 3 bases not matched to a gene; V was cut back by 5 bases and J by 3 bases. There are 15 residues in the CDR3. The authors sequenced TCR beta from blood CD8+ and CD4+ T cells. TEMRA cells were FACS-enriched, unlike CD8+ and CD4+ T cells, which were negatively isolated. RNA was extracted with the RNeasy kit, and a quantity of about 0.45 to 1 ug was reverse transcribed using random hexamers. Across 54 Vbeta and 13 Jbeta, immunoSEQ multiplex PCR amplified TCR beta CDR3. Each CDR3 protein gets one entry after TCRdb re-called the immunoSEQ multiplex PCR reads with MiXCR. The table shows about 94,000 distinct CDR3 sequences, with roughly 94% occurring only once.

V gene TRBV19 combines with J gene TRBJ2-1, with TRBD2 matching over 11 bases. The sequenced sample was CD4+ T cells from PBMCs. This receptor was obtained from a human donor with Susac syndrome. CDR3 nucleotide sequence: TGTGCCAGTAGTGTACTAGCGGGGGACTACAATGAGCAGTTCTTC. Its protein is CASSVLAGDYNEQFF.